Presented here are 30 T cell receptor beta chains from one specimen sequenced in a study of shared clonotypes between healthy human individuals. CD45RO negativity and positive selection for CCR7 defined naive CD8 cells, a population that excluded terminally differentiated effector memory CD45RA+ cells. TCRdb's table, derived via immunoSEQ multiplex PCR, lists solely in-frame clones and lacks some. The data hold about 600,000 clones, with around 95% observed a single time. Sequencing input: naive CD8+ T cells sorted from blood. The receptors were gathered from a woman in her twenties or thirties in good health.

The rearrangement joins TRBV28 to TRBJ2-7, with D possibly matching TRBD1 (6 bases). The CDR3 totals 14 residues. Germline assignment: CDR1 MDHEN and CDR2 SYDVKM. Trimming stripped 6 bases from V and 1 base from J, with 13 bases between. The CDR3 DNA sequence: TGTGCCAGCAGCCTTCTCAGGGGTTCCTACGAGCAGTACTTC. Its protein product is CASSLLRGSYEQYF.

This chain links TRBV12-5 with TRBJ1-1; tentative D call: TRBD1 (6 bases). Germline V lookup: CDR1 LGHNT, CDR2 FRNRAP. V was shortened by 2 bases and J by 3 bases, with 10 bases between the two germline ends. CDR3 length: 14 amino acids. CDR3 DNA: TGTGCTAGTGGTTTGACAGGGATCCACACTGAAGCTTTCTTT. Protein sequence: CASGLTGIHTEAFF.

The chain employs TRBV5-5 and TRBJ2-3; 7 bases align to TRBD1. The ends lost 3 bases at V and 0 bases at J; junction bases unmatched: 4. This CDR3 spans 15 amino acids. Germline loops: CDR1 SGHKS, CDR2 YYEKEE (reference sequence). CDR3 sequence: CASSSGQHSTDTQYF. The DNA of the CDR3 is TGTGCCAGCAGCTCGGGACAGCATAGCACAGATACGCAGTATTTT.

The chain has TRBV29-1 and TRBJ2-5; D assignment may be TRBD1 or TRBD2 (5 bases each). The V gene lost 1 base and the J gene lost 5 bases, with 11 bases spanning the gap. Germline CDR1 SQVTM, CDR2 ANQGSEA. CDR3 length equals 13 residues. CDR3 residues: CSVEVPGPETQYF. CDR3 DNA: TGCAGCGTTGAAGTTCCGGGACCCGAGACCCAGTACTTC.

The rearrangement uses TRBV14 and TRBJ1-2; no clear D. The CDR3 is 15 residues long. The V end lost 1 base, the J end lost 2 bases, and 11 bases lay between the germline ends. Germline lookup yields CDR1 SGHDN and CDR2 FVKESK. DNA of the CDR3: TGTGCCAGCAGCCAAGGCTTTGCGACCAACTATGGCTACACCTTC. Its protein product is CASSQGFATNYGYTF.

The CDR3 sequence is CASSVSLGSGRANEQFF. The CDR3 region has the DNA TGTGCCAGCAGTGTATCCTTGGGTAGCGGGAGGGCCAATGAGCAGTTCTTC. The J gene is TRBJ2-1, the V gene TRBV2, with 11 bases identical to TRBD2. The CDR3 runs to 17 residues. Germline V gene sequence: CDR1 SNHLY, CDR2 FYNNEI. Trimming cost V 4 bases and J 6 bases; bases outside gene matches: 11.

This chain connects TRBV6-1 to TRBJ1-3; possible D gene TRBD1, 6 bases. Germline V gene lookup returns CDR1 MNHNS and CDR2 SASEGT. CDR3 length: 15 residues. Trimming cost V 2 bases and J 4 bases, with 12 bases left between them. The CDR3 DNA follows: TGTGCCAGCAGTGAACCAGGGGCAGGGGGAAACACCATATATTTT. Its translation: CASSEPGAGGNTIYF.

The J gene is TRBJ2-2, the V gene TRBV11-3; the match to TRBD2 covers 13 bases. The CDR3 covers 17 residues. The ends lost 4 bases at V and 3 bases at J; junction bases unmatched: 5. Per the germline V gene, CDR1 is SGHNT and CDR2 is YENEEA. The CDR3 loop is CASSYFGLAGDTGELFF. The CDR3 DNA sequence: TGTGCCAGCAGCTACTTCGGACTAGCGGGGGACACCGGGGAGCTGTTTTTT.

The chain combines TRBV28 with TRBJ2-1, with D possibly matching TRBD2 (6 bases). The V and J ends lost 6 bases and 5 bases respectively, with 11 bases between them. Germline lookup yields CDR1 MDHEN and CDR2 SYDVKM. The CDR3 is 13 residues long. Here the CDR3 DNA reads TGTGCCAGCAGCCTACGGGAGCACAATGAGCAGTTCTTC. As protein: CASSLREHNEQFF.

The chain employs TRBV19 and TRBJ2-1; 9 nucleotides match TRBD2. The CDR3 consists of 13 residues. Trimming at V came to 5 bases and at J to 9 bases, leaving 5 bases not matched to a gene. Germline lookup yields CDR1 LNHDA and CDR2 SQIVND (reference sequence). The CDR3 protein is CASSQAGGSEQFF. CDR3 nucleotide sequence: TGTGCCAGTAGTCAAGCGGGAGGCTCTGAGCAGTTCTTC.

The chain has TRBV6-5 and TRBJ1-2, with 7 bases matching TRBD1. This CDR3 has 14 residues. Unmatched junction bases numbered 7, after V lost 5 bases and J lost 4 bases. Looked up from germline, CDR1 is MNHEY and CDR2 is SVGAGI. The CDR3 DNA reads TGTGCCAGCAGTCTGAGGACAGGTTTCTATGGCTACACCTTC. This codes for CASSLRTGFYGYTF.

The chain carries TRBV19 and TRBJ2-5, with unresolved D. The better agreement between TRBJ2-7 and the DNA end casts doubt on the J call. The CDR3 totals 13 residues. Germline values: CDR1 LNHDA, CDR2 SQIVND (reference sequence). The CDR3 sequence: CATRLPSSYEQYF. In DNA, the CDR3 is TGTGCCACCAGACTCCCGAGCTCCTACGAGCAGTACTTC.

The gene calls are TRBV4-1 and TRBJ2-5; 8 positions match TRBD2. Germline CDR1 is MGHRA and CDR2 is YSYEKL. V lost 4 bases, J lost 4 bases, and 5 bases stayed unmatched. The CDR3 runs to 14 residues. The CDR3 loop is CASSPGLGLETQYF. The CDR3 nucleotides read TGCGCCAGCAGCCCGGGACTAGGATTAGAGACCCAGTACTTC.

The V call is TRBV4-1, the J call TRBJ2-2, with TRBD2 matching over 9 bases. Unmatched junction bases numbered 4, after V lost 5 bases and J lost 6 bases. This CDR3 spans 14 amino acids. Per germline, CDR1 MGHRA and CDR2 YSYEKL. CDR3 DNA: TGCGCCAGCAGCTTCCGCGGGAGGGCCGGGGAGCTGTTTTTT. It is translated as CASSFRGRAGELFF.

The chain is built from TRBV28 and TRBJ1-4, with D perhaps matching TRBD1 (5 bases). The CDR3 extends over 17 amino acids. Germline CDR1 MDHEN, CDR2 SYDVKM. V lost 7 bases and J 3 bases, leaving 21 bases between the germline ends. The CDR3 sequence is CASTPGVSSGANEKLFF. CDR3 sequence (DNA): TGTGCCAGCACCCCGGGGGTTTCTTCCGGAGCTAATGAAAAACTGTTTTTT.

As concerns this clone: Other DNA sequences within the sample encode an identical CDR3. The chain links TRBV27 to TRBJ2-3; D gene ambiguous. Trimming stripped 2 bases from V and 1 base from J, with 4 bases between. The CDR3 runs 13 residues. CDR1 and CDR2 (germline): MNHEY, SMNVEV (reference sequence). This chain's CDR3 is CASSLAGTDTQYF. The CDR3 coding sequence is TGTGCCAGCAGTTTAGCGGGCACAGATACGCAGTATTTT.

On this clone: This same CDR3 is encoded by further DNA sequences in the sample. This chain connects TRBV30 to TRBJ2-2; TRBD2 is a possible D gene (6 bases). This CDR3 region has 13 residues. The V gene lost 2 bases and the J gene lost 6 bases, with 10 bases spanning the gap. Germline V gene lookup returns CDR1 GTSNPN and CDR2 SVGIG (reference sequence). Here the CDR3 reads CAWSPTSPGELFF. CDR3 DNA sequence: TGTGCCTGGAGTCCGACTAGTCCCGGGGAGCTGTTTTTT.

The rearrangement uses TRBV19 and TRBJ1-4, with 7 nucleotides matching TRBD1. Trimming removed 3 bases from V and 6 bases from J; junction bases left unmatched: 13. Germline assignment: CDR1 LNHDA and CDR2 SQIVND (reference sequence). This CDR3 spans 17 amino acids. CDR3 sequence: CASSIPDRVFSYEKLFF. The CDR3 region has the DNA TGTGCCAGTAGTATCCCAGACAGGGTATTTTCTTATGAAAAACTGTTTTTT.

This chain uses TRBV2 with TRBJ1-2; no clear D. Trimming took 2 bases from V and 8 from J, leaving 3 bases between them. The CDR3 consists of 10 residues. The germline V gene encodes CDR1 SNHLY and CDR2 FYNNEI. The CDR3 nucleotides read TGTGCCAGCAGTGAAACAGGCTACACCTTC. The encoded protein is CASSETGYTF.

V is TRBV5-4 and J is TRBJ2-1; D could derive from TRBD1 or TRBD2 (5 bases each). CDR1 and CDR2 (germline): SGHNT, YYREEE (reference sequence). The CDR3 runs 15 residues. V was cut by 6 bases and J by 0 bases, with 13 bases left in between. The CDR3 reads CASTPPGGSYNEQFF. For the CDR3, the DNA is TGTGCCAGCACTCCACCTGGGGGCTCCTACAATGAGCAGTTCTTC.

CDR3 in DNA: TGTGCCATCAGAGCGGTCGCCTCACGAGATACGCAGTATTTT. Protein sequence: CAIRAVASRDTQYF. The gene calls are TRBV10-3 and TRBJ2-3; TRBD2 might be the D (5 bases). The CDR3 runs to 14 residues. V gave up 6 bases and J gave up 5 bases, with 15 bases separating them. The germline gives CDR1 ENHRY, CDR2 SYGVKD.

This clone appeared once. This rearrangement joins TRBV27 to TRBJ1-1, with 9 bases matching TRBD1. This CDR3 contains 15 residues. Germline CDR1 reads MNHEY; CDR2 reads SMNVEV (reference sequence). V was clipped by 3 bases and J by 3 bases; unmatched bases: 5. The chain's CDR3 is CASSLSRTGDTEAFF. The CDR3 DNA reads as TGTGCCAGCAGTTTGTCCAGGACAGGGGACACTGAAGCTTTCTTT.

The chain is built from TRBV5-6 and TRBJ2-7; no reliable D call. Between the trimmed V and J ends, which lost 4 bases and 6 bases, there was a span of 8 bases. The germline CDR1 and CDR2 sequences are SGHDT and YYEEEE. This CDR3 is built from 11 residues. The CDR3 DNA reads as TGTGCCAGCAGCCGTGGCCCCGAGCAGTACTTC. Translated: CASSRGPEQYF. The whole variable domain, remainder taken from reference TRBV5-6 and TRBJ2-7, is DAGVTQSPTHLIKTRGQQVTLRCSPKSGHDTVSWYQQALGQGPQFIFQYYEEEERQRGNFPDRFSGHQFPNYSSELNVNALLLGDSALYLCASSRGPEQYFGPGTRLTVT.

The chain uses TRBV7-8 and TRBJ1-5; no clear D gene. The CDR3 is 15 amino acids. Per germline, CDR1 SGHVS and CDR2 FQNEAQ. V was cut by 0 bases and J by 5 bases, with 11 bases left in between. This chain's CDR3 is CASSLAPRPYQPQHF. The DNA for the CDR3 is TGTGCCAGCAGCTTAGCTCCCAGGCCGTATCAGCCCCAGCATTTT.

The rearrangement joins TRBV28 to TRBJ2-7; 10 nucleotides align to TRBD2. This CDR3 comprises 16 residues. Germline lookup yields CDR1 MDHEN and CDR2 SYDVKM. Trimming cost V 5 bases and J 0 bases; bases outside gene matches: 7. CDR3 protein: CASSPTSGRASYEQYF. Here the CDR3 DNA reads TGTGCCAGCAGTCCGACCAGCGGGAGGGCCTCCTACGAGCAGTACTTC.

This chain links TRBV2 with TRBJ2-3, with TRBD2 as a possible D gene (5 bases). V lost 6 bases and J lost 2, with 15 bases in between. The germline CDR1 and CDR2 sequences are SNHLY and FYNNEI. The length of the CDR3 is 15 residues. CDR3 sequence (DNA): TGTGCCAGCAGAGTAGGGTCGGGGTCCACAGATACGCAGTATTTT. Its translation: CASRVGSGSTDTQYF. Combining the CDR3 with reference TRBV2 and TRBJ2-3 gives the whole variable domain EPEVTQTPSHQVTQMGQEVILRCVPISNHLYFYWYRQILGQKVEFLVSFYNNEISEKSEIFDDQFSVERPDGSNFTLKIRSTKLEDSAMYFCASRVGSGSTDTQYFGPGTRLTVL.

This rearrangement joins TRBV27 to TRBJ2-2, with TRBD2 identical over 13 bases. The CDR3 length is 15 residues. From germline, CDR1 is MNHEY and CDR2 SMNVEV (reference sequence). The V segment lost 5 bases and the J segment 8 bases; nucleotides outside the gene matches: 5. The CDR3 DNA is TGTGCCAGCAGTCCCGGGACTAGCGGGAAGGGGGAGCTGTTTTTT. It yields the protein CASSPGTSGKGELFF.

The rearrangement links TRBV10-2 to TRBJ1-5; tentative D call: TRBD1 (6 bases). The germline V and J ends were trimmed by 0 bases and 5 bases, with 17 bases remaining between them. The CDR3 totals 17 residues. The germline V gene has CDR1 WSHSY and CDR2 SAAADI. CDR3 sequence: CASSESAGWGLDQPQHF. CDR3 DNA: TGCGCCAGCAGTGAGTCTGCAGGATGGGGGCTGGATCAGCCCCAGCATTTT.

V is TRBV7-9 and J is TRBJ2-1; D is ambiguous. CDR1 is SEHNR, CDR2 FQNEAQ, per germline (reference sequence). The CDR3 loop spans 13 amino acids. V lost 5 bases and J 4 bases, leaving 9 bases between the germline ends. The CDR3 coding sequence is TGTGCCAGCAGCGCAGACGGTTACAATGAGCAGTTCTTC. Its translation is CASSADGYNEQFF.

The chain joins TRBV18 to TRBJ2-7, with D maybe TRBD2 (6 bases). The CDR3 is 16 residues long. Germline CDR1 is KGHSH and CDR2 is LQKENI. Between the trimmed V and J ends, which lost 1 base and 7 bases, there was a span of 20 bases. The DNA of the CDR3 is TGTGCCAGCTCACCACGACCGGGGGTTAGCGCTGGGGAGCAGTACTTC. Encoded protein: CASSPRPGVSAGEQYF.